This TCR beta chain was documented in a study of OX40 agonist ivuxolimab in advanced cancers. As for the study in general: Among those enrolled, mean age was about 63 years (range roughly 23 to 90) and 82.7% were male.

Study results and caveats: Low normalized T-cell clonal expansion was additionally recorded for some nonresponders. CD4+ and CD8+ blood T cells expanded clonally by week 6 at 0.1 to 3.0 mg/kg.

Germline values: CDR1 MNHEY, CDR2 SMNVEV (reference sequence). The CDR3 is made up of 16 amino acids. Losses at the gene ends were 0 bases for V and 1 base for J; bases not matched to a gene: 2. In the case of this clone: Its antigen is not known.

With baseline, cycle 4 day 1, and cycle 7 day 1 as timepoints, blood was sampled. The table came from immunoSEQ multiplex PCR; TCRdb's copy has only in-frame clones and leaves some out. This table has fewer than 15,000 clones, 80% appearing once. The specimen was CD4+ or CD8+ T cells sorted from blood, collected in a trial of the OX40 agonist ivuxolimab. The sequence came from an adult with an advanced solid tumor such as melanoma, head and neck, liver or kidney cancer. This chain uses TRBV27 with TRBJ2-2, with TRBD2 matching over 7 bases. CDR3 sequence (DNA): TGTGCCAGCAGTTTATCGCCTAGCGGGAACACCGGGGAGCTGTTTTTT. Translated, it gives CASSLSPSGNTGELFF.